This record covers a single TCR beta chain. No antigen is known for it. It was with unique molecular identifiers that the TCRbeta library was prepared. TCRdb re-derived calls from the PCR reads in MiXCR, one entry per CDR3 protein. The repertoire has more than 400,000 distinct CDR3 sequences, roughly an eighth of them found once; the top ten carry around 15%. The sample comes from a study of T-cell reconstitution after alpha-beta-depleted transplantation in children. Notes on the study in general: It was reported that alpha-beta T cells came from several hundred expanded graft clones (about two months after transplant). Certain patients had high TCRbeta diversity at day 60, and it came from recipient T cells and thymic progenitors that survived. The authors attributed T-cell counts and diversity one year after transplant mostly to newly produced T cells.

This CDR3 is built from 13 residues. Trimming pared 4 bases from V and 0 bases from J, leaving 9 bases between. CDR1 is SQVTM, CDR2 ANQGSEA, per germline. The specimen was PBMCs, mostly from graft donor cells, collected 180 days after TCRalphabeta/CD19-depleted stem cell transplant. The sequence was collected from a female patient aged 2-9 years who had a stem cell transplant for aplastic anemia, so the T cells may come from the graft donor. The chain recombines TRBV29-1 with TRBJ1-1; D is uncertain. In DNA form, the CDR3 reads TGCAGCGTTGCCCCTGGGCTGAACACTGAAGCTTTCTTT. Protein product: CSVAPGLNTEAFF.